This T cell receptor (beta chain) comes out of a study of early T cells in non-severe SARS-CoV-2 infection. As for the study in general: The sequenced material was bulk RNA from unsorted whole blood, and its chains were unpaired.

The CDR3 consists of 15 residues. V gave up 3 bases and J gave up 5 bases, with 18 bases separating them. CDR1 and CDR2 (germline): SGHRS, YFSETQ. In the library, individual cDNA molecules carried attached unique molecular identifiers. TCRdb fed the 5' RACE reads into MiXCR, producing one record per CDR3 protein. The data contain more than 25,000 distinct CDR3 sequences, around 5% of them singletons. General study points: Sequences matched to VDJdb favored anti-spike CD8 responses, while private and CD4 specificities were missed.

Regarding this clonotype: Its specificity is unknown.

The chain is built from TRBV5-1 and TRBJ2-7; perhaps TRBD2 as D (7 bases). This TCR derives from an adult who was a healthcare worker with PCR-confirmed SARS-CoV-2 infection or an uninfected control (not recorded which). The sequenced sample was whole blood. As DNA, the CDR3 is TGCGCCAGCAGCTGGGGGCGGGGGCCGAGGGACGAGCAGTACTTC. It encodes CASSWGRGPRDEQYF.